This T cell receptor (beta chain) was captured by sequencing in a study of T cell responses to AZD1222 COVID-19 vaccine. Notes on the study in general: A mostly white British donor set with more females was recruited, and clonal diversity was possibly underestimated.

The CDR3 is 11 amino acids. V lost 5 bases and J 6 bases, leaving 8 bases between the germline ends. CDR1 is MNHEY, CDR2 SVGAGI, per germline. TCRdb's table, derived via immunoSEQ multiplex PCR, lists solely in-frame clones and lacks some. The table has about 110,000 clones, less than 95% seen once. Of note for this clone: Its antigen is as yet unknown.

Second-dose schedules of about 4 or about 12 weeks were combined. J is TRBJ2-7 and V is TRBV6-5; D gene unclear. The source material was peripheral blood, sampled 28 days after the second AZD1222 dose. This receptor was obtained from an adult who received the AZD1222 COVID-19 vaccine. CDR3 bases: TGTGCCAGCAGTCACACGGCCGAGCAGTACTTC. Translating gives CASSHTAEQYF.